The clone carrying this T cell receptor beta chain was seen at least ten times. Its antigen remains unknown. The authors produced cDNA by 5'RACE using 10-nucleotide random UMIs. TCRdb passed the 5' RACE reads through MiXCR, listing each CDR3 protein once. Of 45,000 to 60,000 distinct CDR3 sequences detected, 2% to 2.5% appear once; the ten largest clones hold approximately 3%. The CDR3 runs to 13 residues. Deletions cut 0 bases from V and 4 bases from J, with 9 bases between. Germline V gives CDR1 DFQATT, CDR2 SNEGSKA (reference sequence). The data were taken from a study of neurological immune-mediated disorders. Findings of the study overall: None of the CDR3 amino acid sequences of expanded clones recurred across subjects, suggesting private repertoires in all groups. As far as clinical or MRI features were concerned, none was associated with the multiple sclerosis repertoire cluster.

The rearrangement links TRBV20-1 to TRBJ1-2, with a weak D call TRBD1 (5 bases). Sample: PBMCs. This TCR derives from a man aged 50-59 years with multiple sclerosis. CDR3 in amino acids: CSARDLGGYGYTF. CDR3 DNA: TGCAGTGCTAGAGATCTTGGGGGCTATGGCTACACCTTC.